This T cell receptor (beta chain) was sequenced in a study of T cell responses to AZD1222 COVID-19 vaccine. Study context: Combined were second doses at about 4 or about 12 weeks. Broader study findings: Spike as a whole was targeted by vaccine-associated CD4 TCRs, dominant at 160-218 and 743-854.

Germline trimming cut 6 bases from V and 4 bases from J; bases unmatched to any gene: 8. There are 15 residues in the CDR3. Germline CDR1 reads WSHSY; CDR2 reads SAAADI. As for this clone: The antigen is unknown.

TCRdb's copy holds only in-frame clones and misses some; the assay was immunoSEQ multiplex PCR. In the table there are 100,000 to 150,000 clones, 94% of which are singletons. This rearrangement joins TRBV10-2 to TRBJ2-3; TRBD2 agrees at 9 bases. Sequenced here: peripheral blood, sampled on day 0 of AZD1222 vaccination. The clonotype comes from an adult in good health. CDR3 DNA: TGCGCCAGCAGCCTGGGGCGGGAGGGCTCAGATACGCAGTATTTT. Amino acid sequence: CASSLGREGSDTQYF.